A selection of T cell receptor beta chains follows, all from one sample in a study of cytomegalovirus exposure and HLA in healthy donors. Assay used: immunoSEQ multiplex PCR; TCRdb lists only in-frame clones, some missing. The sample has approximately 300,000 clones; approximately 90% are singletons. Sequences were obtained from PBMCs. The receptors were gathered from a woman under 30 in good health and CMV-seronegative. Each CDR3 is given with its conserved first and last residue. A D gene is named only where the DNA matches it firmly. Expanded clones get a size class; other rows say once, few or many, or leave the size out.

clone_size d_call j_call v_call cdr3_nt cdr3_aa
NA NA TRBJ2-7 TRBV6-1 TGTGCCAGCCGGCCGGGACTCTACGAGCAGTACTTC CASRPGLYEQYF
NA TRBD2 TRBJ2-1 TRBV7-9 TGTGCCAGCCCCGGACGCGAGGCTAGCGGGGAATACAATGAGCAGTTCTTC CASPGREASGEYNEQFF
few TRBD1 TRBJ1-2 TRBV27 TGTGCCAGCAGCCGGACAGGGGATGGCTACACCTTC CASSRTGDGYTF
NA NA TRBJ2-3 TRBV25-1 TGTGCCAGCAGGGATAAGGGGGTCCGCGCCGATACGCAGTATTTT CASRDKGVRADTQYF
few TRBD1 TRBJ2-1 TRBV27 TGTGCCAGCAGTTTATCGGGAGGGACAGGGGTGAATGAGCAGTTCTTC CASSLSGGTGVNEQFF
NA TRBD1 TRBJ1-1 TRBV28 TGTGCCAGCAGTACACGGACAGGTGGTAGCACTGAAGCTTTCTTT CASSTRTGGSTEAFF
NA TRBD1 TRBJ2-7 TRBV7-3 TGTGCCAGCAGCCTATCCCAGGGACAGGGAGGCTACGAGCAGTACTTC CASSLSQGQGGYEQYF
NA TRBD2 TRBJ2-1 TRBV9 TGTGCCAGCAGCGTCGTAGCGGGAGGGGCGCCCTCTGAGCAGTTCTTC CASSVVAGGAPSEQFF
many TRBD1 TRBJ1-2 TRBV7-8 TGTGCCAGCAGACTGAGCGGAGGGGCAGGGGGCTACGGCTACACCTTC CASRLSGGAGGYGYTF
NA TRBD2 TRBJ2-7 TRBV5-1 TGCGCCAGCAGCTCGACTAGCGGGCCCCATAACGAGCAGTACTTC CASSSTSGPHNEQYF
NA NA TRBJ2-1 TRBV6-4 TGTGCCAGCAGTGAAGGGGGATCCCAGTTCTTC CASSEGGSQFF
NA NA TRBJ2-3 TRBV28 TGTGCCAGCAGCGGAGCGGGTGTCCAGGATACGCAGTATTTT CASSGAGVQDTQYF
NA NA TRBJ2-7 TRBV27 TGTGCCAGCAGTGTCGCCCAGGGGGGCGGGTCCTCCTACGAGCAGTACTTC CASSVAQGGGSSYEQYF
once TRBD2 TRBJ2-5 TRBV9 TGTGCCAGCAGCGTCCATCTAGCGGGAGGGCGGGAGGAAGAGACCCAGTACTTC CASSVHLAGGREEETQYF
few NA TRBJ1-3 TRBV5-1 TGCGCCAGCAGCTTGAACAGGATCTCTGGAAACACCATATATTTT CASSLNRISGNTIYF
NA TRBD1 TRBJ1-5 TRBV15 TGTGCCACCAGCAGTAAACAGGGGAAGCCCCAGCATTTT CATSSKQGKPQHF
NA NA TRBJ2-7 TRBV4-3 TGCGCCAGCAGCCCTTTGGGGGCCACCTCCCAGCAGTACTTC CASSPLGATSQQYF
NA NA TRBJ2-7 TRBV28 TGTGCCAGCACCTCGGGCATAGCCATTAGCGGAGGGGCCTACGAGCAGTACTTC CASTSGIAISGGAYEQYF
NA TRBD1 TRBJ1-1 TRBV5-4 TGTGCCAGCAGCTTGGCTCAGGGGGCCACTGAAGCTTTCTTT CASSLAQGATEAFF
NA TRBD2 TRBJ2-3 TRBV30 TGTGCCTGGGATAGCGGGAGGGGAGATACGCAGTATTTT CAWDSGRGDTQYF
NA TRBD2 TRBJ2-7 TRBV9 TGTGCCAGCAGCCCTGGACTAGCGGGAGCCCCCTACGAGCAGTACTTC CASSPGLAGAPYEQYF
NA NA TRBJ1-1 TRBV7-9 TGTGCCAGCGGGCGGAACACTGAAGCTTTCTTT CASGRNTEAFF
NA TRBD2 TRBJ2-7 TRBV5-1 TGCGCCAGCAGCTTCGGACTAGCGGTCGCCCATACCTACGAGCAGTACTTC CASSFGLAVAHTYEQYF
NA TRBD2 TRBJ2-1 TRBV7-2 TGTGCCAGCAGCAGGAGCGGGAGCTCCTACAATGAGCAGTTCTTC CASSRSGSSYNEQFF
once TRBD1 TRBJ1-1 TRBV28 TGTGCCAGCAGGGCACAGGGGACTGAAGCTTTCTTT CASRAQGTEAFF
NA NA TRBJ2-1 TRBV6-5 TGTGCCAGCAGTTCCACTAGTGGATCCTACAATGAGCAGTTCTTC CASSSTSGSYNEQFF
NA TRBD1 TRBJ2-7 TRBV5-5 TGTGCCAGCAGCACCCCGACAGGGGGTCACGAGCAGTACTTC CASSTPTGGHEQYF
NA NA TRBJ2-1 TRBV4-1 TGCGCCAGCAGCCAAGATGTCAGCGCCGAAGGTTACGGGAATGAGCAGTTCTTC CASSQDVSAEGYGNEQFF
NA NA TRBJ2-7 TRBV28 TGTGCCAGCAGTTTAATCTGGCAACGCGAGCAGTACTTC CASSLIWQREQYF
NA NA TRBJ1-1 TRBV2 TGTGCCAGCATGTTGCGGGGAAGTGACACTGAAGCTTTCTTT CASMLRGSDTEAFF
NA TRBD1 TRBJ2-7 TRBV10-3 TGTGCCATCAGTGACGGACAGGGGGCCCTCTACGAGCAGTACTTC CAISDGQGALYEQYF
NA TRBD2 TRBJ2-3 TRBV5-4 TGTGCCAGCAGCTTAAGAGCCTCCGCTAGCGGGAGCTCAGATACGCAGTATTTT CASSLRASASGSSDTQYF
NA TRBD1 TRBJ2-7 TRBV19 TGTGCCAGTCACGAGGGGGCCCACTCCTACGAGCAGTACTTC CASHEGAHSYEQYF
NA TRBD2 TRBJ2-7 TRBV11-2 TGTGCCAGCAGTTTACTAGCGGTGATTCCCTACGAGCAGTACTTC CASSLLAVIPYEQYF
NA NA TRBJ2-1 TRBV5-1 TGCGCCAGCAGCTTGGACCCTGAGTCCTACAATGAGCAGTTCTTC CASSLDPESYNEQFF
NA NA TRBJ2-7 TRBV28 TGTGCCAGCACACAGGGATTCTACGAGCAGTACTTC CASTQGFYEQYF
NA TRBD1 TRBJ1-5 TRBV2 TGTGCCAGCACACGAAGCCGGACAGGGAACAATCAGCCCCAGCATTTT CASTRSRTGNNQPQHF
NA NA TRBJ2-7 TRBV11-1 TGTGCCAGCAGCCCCGGGCTAGCGTGGGAGCAGTACTTC CASSPGLAWEQYF
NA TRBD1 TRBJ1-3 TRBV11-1 TGTGCCAGCAGCACCGACAGGGGGCTCAACACCATATATTTT CASSTDRGLNTIYF
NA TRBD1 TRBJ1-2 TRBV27 TGTGCCAGCAGCTCCCCTGGACAGGGATCGGGCTATGGCTACACCTTC CASSSPGQGSGYGYTF
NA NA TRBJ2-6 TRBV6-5 TGTGCCAGCAGTCCTCCAGGGGCTGGGGCCAACGTCCTGACTTTC CASSPPGAGANVLTF
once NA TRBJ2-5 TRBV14 TGTGCCAGCAGCCAAGGCCCGGAGGAGACCCAGTACTTC CASSQGPEETQYF
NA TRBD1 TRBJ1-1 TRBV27 TGTGCCAGCAGTCCCGGGACAGTGGGGACTGAAGCTTTCTTT CASSPGTVGTEAFF
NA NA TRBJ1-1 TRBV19 TGTGCCAGTAGGCTAGGTACGAGCGGGAACACTGAAGCTTTCTTT CASRLGTSGNTEAFF
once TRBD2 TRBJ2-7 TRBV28 TGTGCCAGCAGTTTAGAGACTAGCGGGAACGACTACGAGCAGTACTTC CASSLETSGNDYEQYF
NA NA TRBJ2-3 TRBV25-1 TGTGCCAGCAGTGAATCATCGGGAGTGGATACGCAGTATTTT CASSESSGVDTQYF
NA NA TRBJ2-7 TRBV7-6 TGTGCCAGCAGCTCGCCGCTGCGGGGTGGCTACGAGCAGTACTTC CASSSPLRGGYEQYF
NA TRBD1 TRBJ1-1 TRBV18 TGTGCCAGCTCACCCTTACAGGGGACGGAAGCTTTCTTT CASSPLQGTEAFF
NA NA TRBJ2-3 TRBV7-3 TGTGCCAGCAGCTTAATAGGGAGCCTCGCCACAGATACGCAGTATTTT CASSLIGSLATDTQYF
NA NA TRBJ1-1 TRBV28 TGTGCCAGCAGTTCGGCGGAGAACACTGAAGCTTTCTTT CASSSAENTEAFF
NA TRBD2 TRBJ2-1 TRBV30 TGTGCCTGGAGCCCCGGGACTAGCGGAATTTGGAATGAGCAGTTCTTC CAWSPGTSGIWNEQFF
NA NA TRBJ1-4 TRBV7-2 TGTGCCAGCAGCTTAGACTCAAGTTTCCCAGAAAAACTGTTTTTT CASSLDSSFPEKLFF
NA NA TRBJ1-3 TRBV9 TGTGCCAGCAGCGTAAGACAGACAGTGGCAGACTCTGGAAACACCATATATTTT CASSVRQTVADSGNTIYF
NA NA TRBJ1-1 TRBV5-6 TGTGCCAGCAGCCTTAGCGGGGTAAAAGCTTTCTTT CASSLSGVKAFF
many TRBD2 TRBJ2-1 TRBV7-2 TGTGCCAGCAGCTTATCCGCGGGGGGTCCCTACAATGAGCAGTTCTTC CASSLSAGGPYNEQFF